A selection of T cell receptor beta chains follows, all from one sample in a study of spatial heterogeneity in lung cancer. TCRdb independently ran MiXCR on the 5' RACE reads; one entry per CDR3 protein. The table includes about 56,000 distinct CDR3 sequences, 7.5% to 8.5% detected once. This material consisted of PBMCs, taken at surgery. These receptors originate from a female donor with early-stage non-small cell lung cancer. The CDR3 runs from the conserved cysteine through the conserved F or W. D genes are given only for firm matches. Clone size is shown for a subset of rows, as once, few, many or a class of expanded clone.

j_call: TRBJ2-7
clone_size: few
v_call: TRBV14
d_call: TRBD2
cdr3_aa: CASRRTSGVSYEQYF
cdr3_nt: TGTGCCAGCAGGCGGACTAGCGGAGTATCTTACGAGCAGTACTTC

j_call: TRBJ1-5
clone_size: many
v_call: TRBV2
d_call: NA
cdr3_aa: CASRGRAGNQPQHF
cdr3_nt: TGTGCCAGCAGGGGCAGGGCAGGCAATCAGCCCCAGCATTTT

j_call: TRBJ1-2
clone_size: NA
v_call: TRBV6-6
d_call: TRBD1
cdr3_aa: CASRAGGEDGYTF
cdr3_nt: TGTGCCAGCAGGGCAGGGGGCGAAGATGGCTACACCTTC

j_call: TRBJ2-7
clone_size: NA
v_call: TRBV4-1
d_call: NA
cdr3_aa: CASSQAQASLYEQYF
cdr3_nt: TGCGCCAGCAGCCAGGCTCAGGCATCCCTCTACGAGCAGTACTTC

j_call: TRBJ1-1
clone_size: many
v_call: TRBV5-1
d_call: TRBD1
cdr3_aa: CASSAGTAEAFF
cdr3_nt: TGCGCCAGCAGCGCGGGGACAGCTGAAGCTTTCTTT

j_call: TRBJ2-1
clone_size: few
v_call: TRBV27
d_call: NA
cdr3_aa: CASRLPQASYNEQFF
cdr3_nt: TGTGCCAGCCGTTTACCCCAGGCCTCCTACAATGAGCAGTTCTTC

j_call: TRBJ2-1
clone_size: many
v_call: TRBV12-3/TRBV12-4
d_call: NA
cdr3_aa: CASSSAPGKFF
cdr3_nt: TGTGCCAGCAGTTCCGCTCCGGGAAAGTTCTTC

j_call: TRBJ1-2
clone_size: many
v_call: TRBV6-6
d_call: NA
cdr3_aa: CASRSGGTANYGYTF
cdr3_nt: TGTGCCAGCAGGTCCGGCGGGACGGCAAACTATGGCTACACCTTC

j_call: TRBJ1-2
clone_size: few
v_call: TRBV7-9
d_call: NA
cdr3_aa: CASSPGPGASDYNYGYTF
cdr3_nt: TGTGCCAGCAGCCCCGGTCCGGGGGCGTCCGATTATAACTATGGCTACACCTTC

j_call: TRBJ1-2
clone_size: NA
v_call: TRBV7-8
d_call: TRBD1
cdr3_aa: CASSPGTGGSPNYGYTF
cdr3_nt: TGTGCCAGCAGCCCTGGGACAGGGGGCAGCCCGAACTATGGCTACACCTTC

j_call: TRBJ1-6
clone_size: NA
v_call: TRBV7-2
d_call: TRBD1
cdr3_aa: CASSLEGTANSPLHF
cdr3_nt: TGTGCCAGCAGCTTAGAAGGGACAGCTAATTCACCCCTCCACTTT

j_call: TRBJ1-2
clone_size: few
v_call: TRBV12-3/TRBV12-4
d_call: TRBD1
cdr3_aa: CASRRTGDNYGYTF
cdr3_nt: TGTGCCAGCAGGAGGACAGGGGATAACTATGGCTACACCTTC

j_call: TRBJ1-5
clone_size: few
v_call: TRBV18
d_call: NA
cdr3_aa: CASSRVPGHENGQPQHF
cdr3_nt: TGTGCCAGCTCACGGGTTCCGGGACACGAGAACGGTCAGCCCCAGCATTTT

j_call: TRBJ2-3
clone_size: many
v_call: TRBV5-1
d_call: TRBD2
cdr3_aa: CASSSGLAGGRTDTQYF
cdr3_nt: TGCGCCAGCAGCTCCGGACTAGCGGGGGGTAGGACAGATACGCAGTATTTT

j_call: TRBJ1-5
clone_size: NA
v_call: TRBV10-2
d_call: NA
cdr3_aa: CASGDSRDYQPQHF
cdr3_nt: TGCGCCAGCGGGGATTCCAGGGATTATCAGCCCCAGCATTTT

j_call: TRBJ2-1
clone_size: NA
v_call: TRBV9
d_call: NA
cdr3_aa: CASSPSSRVSSYNEQFF
cdr3_nt: TGTGCCAGCAGCCCCTCCTCGCGGGTAAGCTCCTACAATGAGCAGTTCTTC

j_call: TRBJ2-1
clone_size: NA
v_call: TRBV18
d_call: TRBD2
cdr3_aa: CASSPGTSGSSEQFF
cdr3_nt: TGTGCCAGCTCACCAGGGACTAGCGGGAGTAGTGAGCAGTTCTTC

j_call: TRBJ2-3
clone_size: many
v_call: TRBV5-1
d_call: TRBD1
cdr3_aa: CASSWDRPGSIDTQYF
cdr3_nt: TGCGCCAGCAGCTGGGACAGGCCCGGTTCGATAGATACGCAGTATTTT

j_call: TRBJ1-5
clone_size: NA
v_call: TRBV12-3/TRBV12-4
d_call: NA
cdr3_aa: CASSLSGLSNQPQHF
cdr3_nt: TGTGCCAGCAGTCTATCGGGACTGAGCAATCAGCCCCAGCATTTT

j_call: TRBJ2-2
clone_size: NA
v_call: TRBV6-1
d_call: TRBD1
cdr3_aa: CASNRYFGTGNTGELFF
cdr3_nt: TGTGCCAGCAATCGCTACTTTGGGACAGGGAACACCGGGGAGCTGTTTTTT

j_call: TRBJ2-3
clone_size: few
v_call: TRBV12-3/TRBV12-4
d_call: NA
cdr3_aa: CASSWLGGIDTQYF
cdr3_nt: TGTGCCAGCAGCTGGTTGGGTGGGATAGATACGCAGTATTTT

j_call: TRBJ1-5
clone_size: NA
v_call: TRBV7-2
d_call: TRBD1
cdr3_aa: CASSVWDSGDQPQHF
cdr3_nt: TGTGCCAGCAGCGTCTGGGACAGCGGAGATCAGCCCCAGCATTTT

j_call: TRBJ1-2
clone_size: few
v_call: TRBV7-9
d_call: NA
cdr3_aa: CASSARSGHYGYTF
cdr3_nt: TGTGCCAGCAGCGCAAGGTCGGGCCACTATGGCTACACCTTC

j_call: TRBJ1-1
clone_size: many
v_call: TRBV27
d_call: TRBD1
cdr3_aa: CASSQTGTGVWGTEAFF
cdr3_nt: TGTGCCAGCAGCCAGACTGGGACAGGGGTATGGGGCACTGAAGCTTTCTTT

j_call: TRBJ2-2
clone_size: NA
v_call: TRBV9
d_call: NA
cdr3_aa: CASSVIQGPGELFF
cdr3_nt: TGTGCCAGCAGCGTGATACAGGGTCCCGGGGAGCTGTTTTTT

j_call: TRBJ2-5
clone_size: few
v_call: TRBV7-2
d_call: NA
cdr3_aa: CASSPPGFKETQYF
cdr3_nt: TGTGCCAGCAGCCCGCCAGGCTTCAAAGAGACCCAGTACTTC

j_call: TRBJ2-3
clone_size: many
v_call: TRBV10-2
d_call: NA
cdr3_aa: CASSIPTGGTDTQYF
cdr3_nt: TGCGCCAGCAGTATCCCAACGGGGGGCACAGATACGCAGTATTTT

j_call: TRBJ1-1
clone_size: few
v_call: TRBV10-3
d_call: TRBD1
cdr3_aa: CAISETGGRDTEAFF
cdr3_nt: TGTGCCATCAGTGAGACAGGGGGCCGAGACACTGAAGCTTTCTTT

j_call: TRBJ2-7
clone_size: NA
v_call: TRBV23-1
d_call: TRBD2
cdr3_aa: CASSQSWLAGDDQYF
cdr3_nt: TGCGCCAGCAGTCAATCGTGGCTAGCGGGAGACGATCAGTACTTC

j_call: TRBJ2-1
clone_size: many
v_call: TRBV20-1
d_call: NA
cdr3_aa: CSGRRPSDYNEQFF
cdr3_nt: TGCAGTGGCCGTCGGCCTAGCGACTACAATGAGCAGTTCTTC

j_call: TRBJ1-1
clone_size: NA
v_call: TRBV5-1
d_call: NA
cdr3_aa: CASSPLQIPDTEAFF
cdr3_nt: TGCGCCAGCAGCCCCTTACAGATTCCGGACACTGAAGCTTTCTTT

j_call: TRBJ2-3
clone_size: few
v_call: TRBV20-1
d_call: TRBD2
cdr3_aa: CSARDPWTSGGTDTQYF
cdr3_nt: TGCAGTGCTAGAGACCCTTGGACTAGCGGGGGGACAGATACGCAGTATTTT

j_call: TRBJ2-4
clone_size: NA
v_call: TRBV30
d_call: NA
cdr3_aa: CAWSVWRADIQYF
cdr3_nt: TGTGCCTGGAGTGTATGGAGGGCGGACATTCAGTACTTC

j_call: TRBJ2-7
clone_size: NA
v_call: TRBV12-3/TRBV12-4
d_call: TRBD2
cdr3_aa: CASSGTSPGEQYF
cdr3_nt: TGTGCCAGCAGTGGGACTAGCCCGGGCGAGCAGTACTTC

j_call: TRBJ2-2
clone_size: many
v_call: TRBV7-3
d_call: NA
cdr3_aa: CASRGRLDTGELFF
cdr3_nt: TGTGCCAGCCGAGGGAGGTTGGACACCGGGGAGCTGTTTTTT

j_call: TRBJ2-7
clone_size: medium-sized
v_call: TRBV19
d_call: TRBD1
cdr3_aa: CASTQGDRYEQYF
cdr3_nt: TGTGCCAGTACCCAGGGGGACCGCTACGAGCAGTACTTC

j_call: TRBJ1-5
clone_size: many
v_call: TRBV28
d_call: NA
cdr3_aa: CASSLLASNQPQHF
cdr3_nt: TGTGCCAGCAGTTTATTGGCCAGCAATCAGCCCCAGCATTTT

j_call: TRBJ2-2
clone_size: many
v_call: TRBV29-1
d_call: TRBD1
cdr3_aa: CSVVTGGNGELFF
cdr3_nt: TGCAGCGTTGTGACAGGGGGAAACGGGGAGCTGTTTTTT

j_call: TRBJ2-5
clone_size: many
v_call: TRBV6-1
d_call: NA
cdr3_aa: CASTFQETQYF
cdr3_nt: TGTGCCAGCACCTTCCAAGAGACCCAGTACTTC

j_call: TRBJ1-5
clone_size: NA
v_call: TRBV7-3
d_call: NA
cdr3_aa: CASSLTRDTGQPQHF
cdr3_nt: TGTGCCAGCAGCTTAACCCGGGACACGGGTCAGCCCCAGCATTTT

j_call: TRBJ2-4
clone_size: many
v_call: TRBV27
d_call: TRBD1
cdr3_aa: CASTRQGLAKNIQYF
cdr3_nt: TGTGCCAGCACCCGACAGGGCCTAGCCAAAAACATTCAGTACTTC

j_call: TRBJ1-5
clone_size: NA
v_call: TRBV6-1
d_call: NA
cdr3_aa: CASSEKASNQPQHF
cdr3_nt: TGTGCCAGCAGTGAAAAGGCGAGCAATCAGCCCCAGCATTTT

j_call: TRBJ2-1
clone_size: NA
v_call: TRBV2
d_call: NA
cdr3_aa: CASSGDSPSSYNEQFF
cdr3_nt: TGTGCCAGCAGTGGGGACTCACCAAGCTCCTACAATGAGCAGTTCTTC

j_call: TRBJ1-1
clone_size: few
v_call: TRBV7-6
d_call: TRBD1
cdr3_aa: CASSRTLQGKGSEAFF
cdr3_nt: TGTGCCAGCAGCCGAACTCTACAGGGGAAGGGTTCTGAAGCTTTCTTT

j_call: TRBJ2-3
clone_size: NA
v_call: TRBV6-1
d_call: NA
cdr3_aa: CASSEVAGVGTDTQYF
cdr3_nt: TGTGCCAGCAGTGAAGTTGCCGGGGTAGGGACAGATACGCAGTATTTT

j_call: TRBJ2-3
clone_size: many
v_call: TRBV19
d_call: NA
cdr3_aa: CASSRTASTDTQYF
cdr3_nt: TGTGCCAGTAGCCGGACAGCTAGCACAGATACGCAGTATTTT

j_call: TRBJ1-5
clone_size: many
v_call: TRBV5-1
d_call: NA
cdr3_aa: CASSLGADNQPQHF
cdr3_nt: TGCGCCAGCAGCTTGGGGGCAGACAATCAGCCCCAGCATTTT

j_call: TRBJ2-3
clone_size: NA
v_call: TRBV5-4
d_call: NA
cdr3_aa: CASSTDRNTDTQYF
cdr3_nt: TGTGCCAGCAGCACGGACAGAAACACAGATACGCAGTATTTT

j_call: TRBJ2-3
clone_size: many
v_call: TRBV5-1
d_call: NA
cdr3_aa: CASSWSGGTDTQYF
cdr3_nt: TGCGCCAGCAGCTGGAGCGGTGGCACAGATACGCAGTATTTT

j_call: TRBJ1-1
clone_size: few
v_call: TRBV7-9
d_call: NA
cdr3_aa: CASSLIGGGRHTEAFF
cdr3_nt: TGTGCCAGCAGCTTAATCGGCGGGGGAAGGCACACTGAAGCTTTCTTT